This T cell receptor beta chain came from a study of T cells after yellow fever vaccination. Study information: Low-cell-number fractions underwent preparation using SMART-Seq v4 Ultra Low Input.

Study-wide findings and caveats: Although the secondary response was weaker, it peaked faster, at day 5 versus 15. Researchers noted that a small share of clonotypes showed up in both CD4 and CD8 compartments.

Note on this clonotype: Its antigen is unknown.

CDR1 and CDR2 (germline): SQVTM, ANQGSEA. V lost 4 bases and J lost 11, with 11 bases in between. The CDR3 covers 10 residues. The authors made TCR cDNA by 5'RACE template switching, adding a universal primer site and UMIs. TCRdb called the 5' RACE reads again in MiXCR, with one record for every CDR3 protein. In the table there are 620,000 or so distinct CDR3 sequences, roughly a sixth of which are singletons. This sample comprised PBMCs, obtained 4 to 6 days after the first yellow fever vaccination. The chain uses TRBV29-1 and TRBJ1-1, with D possibly being TRBD1 (6 bases). The TCR comes from a man aged 18 to 30 who received the YFV17D yellow fever vaccine. CDR3 bases: TGCAGCGTTGGGGGCCAGGGGGCTTTCTTT. Translated, it gives CSVGGQGAFF.